This is a list of T cell receptor beta chains from one sample in a study of T cell responses to AZD1222 COVID-19 vaccine. Sequenced by immunoSEQ multiplex PCR; TCRdb stores in-frame clones only, minus some. The sample yields about 140,000 clones, roughly 90% seen once. The sequencing here drew on peripheral blood, taken 28 days after the second AZD1222 dose. These receptor sequences come from an adult who received the AZD1222 COVID-19 vaccine. Both conserved end residues are part of each CDR3. D genes are given only for firm matches. The size entry is marked missing in some rows and otherwise reads once, few, many or a size class.

size	D	J	V	DNA	CDR3
once	-	TRBJ2-5	TRBV15	TGTGCCACCAGCAGAGAAGCGGGCGACCCGTCGGAGACCCAGTACTTC	CATSREAGDPSETQYF
-	TRBD1	TRBJ1-1	TRBV6-5	TGTGCCAGCAGTACCCCGACAGGGGAAAACACTGAAGCTTTCTTT	CASSTPTGENTEAFF
-	TRBD1	TRBJ2-7	TRBV11-2	TGTGCCAGCAGCTTCGGACAGGGGTACGAGCAGTACTTC	CASSFGQGYEQYF
-	-	TRBJ2-2	TRBV2	TGTGCCAGCAGTCAACAGGGACGAAACACCGGGGAGCTGTTTTTT	CASSQQGRNTGELFF
-	TRBD2	TRBJ2-7	TRBV7-2	TGTGCCAGCAGCTACCGGGGGGAGGCTACTGGCTACGAGCAGTACTTC	CASSYRGEATGYEQYF
-	-	TRBJ1-6	TRBV21-1	TGTGCCAGCAGTCTAGGACAGTTCAATTCACCCCTCCACTTT	CASSLGQFNSPLHF
-	-	TRBJ2-7	TRBV4-1	TGCGCCAGCAGCCAAGGAGGCGGGTTCTACGAGCAGTACTTC	CASSQGGGFYEQYF
-	-	TRBJ2-3	TRBV29-1	TGCAGCGTTGAAGATCTGGTCAGGGGCACAGATACGCAGTATTTT	CSVEDLVRGTDTQYF
-	-	TRBJ1-4	TRBV7-9	TGTGCCAGCAGCTTAGTCGGCAGGGAGGGTGAAAAACTGTTTTTT	CASSLVGREGEKLFF
once	-	TRBJ1-6	TRBV18	TGTGCCAGCTCACCGACCGGGCCAGGGGAAAATTCACCCCTCCACTTT	CASSPTGPGENSPLHF
-	-	TRBJ2-1	TRBV27	TGTGCCAGCAGTTTTACCTCCTGGGAGAATGAGCAGTTCTTC	CASSFTSWENEQFF
-	-	TRBJ2-3	TRBV5-4	TGTGCCAGCAGAACAGAAAGGGGGGCAACAGATACGCAGTATTTT	CASRTERGATDTQYF
-	-	TRBJ2-1	TRBV3-1/TRBV3-2	TGTGCCAGCAGCCAAGATTCGGACCTTTACTCCTACAATGAGCAGTTCTTC	CASSQDSDLYSYNEQFF
-	TRBD1	TRBJ1-1	TRBV10-3	TGTGCCATCAGTGGACAGGGCTCTGAAGCTTTCTTT	CAISGQGSEAFF
-	TRBD2	TRBJ2-7	TRBV23-1	TGCGCCAGCACTTGGACGGGGAGGGTACCTACCTACGAGCAGTACTTC	CASTWTGRVPTYEQYF
-	-	TRBJ1-1	TRBV29-1	TGCAGCGTTGAAGATGGCACAACTGAAGCTTTCTTT	CSVEDGTTEAFF
-	-	TRBJ1-2	TRBV28	TGTGCCAGCAGCACGGGACCTGAACTCTATGGCTACACCTTC	CASSTGPELYGYTF
-	-	TRBJ2-3	TRBV11-2	TGTGCCAGCAGCTTAGATCGGGGATCAGATACGCAGTATTTT	CASSLDRGSDTQYF
-	-	TRBJ1-2	TRBV28	TGTGCCACCAGCGGAGGGGAGGGCTATGGCTACACCTTC	CATSGGEGYGYTF
-	-	TRBJ2-7	TRBV7-8	TGTGCCAGCAGCTTAGTGATTCGGGACAAGAGGAACGAGCAGTACTTC	CASSLVIRDKRNEQYF
few	-	TRBJ2-7	TRBV15	TGTGCCACCAGCAGGAGGGGCTTGGGACATTCCTACGAGCAGTACTTC	CATSRRGLGHSYEQYF
-	TRBD1	TRBJ2-5	TRBV9	TGTGCCAGCAGCCCTGGACCGGGACAGGGAGGGGAGACCCAGTACTTC	CASSPGPGQGGETQYF
-	-	TRBJ1-4	TRBV15	TGTGCCACCAGCAGATCAGGATATTGGGAAAAACTGTTTTTT	CATSRSGYWEKLFF
-	-	TRBJ1-5	TRBV23-1	TGCGCCAGCAGCCCCCCTCCTGACAAACCTAATCAGCCCCAGCATTTT	CASSPPPDKPNQPQHF
-	TRBD2	TRBJ2-3	TRBV9	TGTGCCAGCAGCGTAGGTCTGACTAGCGGGGCGTCTGCTAGCACAGATACGCAGTATTTT	CASSVGLTSGASASTDTQYF
-	TRBD2	TRBJ2-3	TRBV10-1	TGCGCCAGCAGCCACACACTCGGGACTAGCGGAAGTGCTAGCACAGATACGCAGTATTTT	CASSHTLGTSGSASTDTQYF
-	-	TRBJ2-3	TRBV4-3	TGCGCCAGCAGCCAAGTGGCGGTAAGCACAGATACGCAGTATTTT	CASSQVAVSTDTQYF
-	TRBD2	TRBJ2-3	TRBV7-2	TGTGCCAGCAGCTTAGTTCCTAGCGGGGGGACAGATACGCAGTATTTT	CASSLVPSGGTDTQYF
-	TRBD1	TRBJ2-3	TRBV5-4	TGTGCCAGCAGGGGCCCGGGACAGGGGGCTTCAGATACGCAGTATTTT	CASRGPGQGASDTQYF
-	TRBD1	TRBJ2-1	TRBV2	TGTGCCAGCAGCATCGGGACAGGGGCCTACAATGAGCAGTTCTTC	CASSIGTGAYNEQFF
-	TRBD1	TRBJ2-2	TRBV15	TGTGCCACCAGCAGACCCCTACAGGGGATGGCCGGGGAGCTGTTTTTT	CATSRPLQGMAGELFF
-	-	TRBJ1-2	TRBV29-1	TGCAGCGTTGACCCTCACGGGGGTTCAAATGGCTACACCTTC	CSVDPHGGSNGYTF
-	-	TRBJ1-4	TRBV6-1	TGTGCCAGCAGTGAGGCCGGACGGATGGGGAAACTGTTTTTT	CASSEAGRMGKLFF
-	-	TRBJ2-5	TRBV5-1	TGCGCCAGCAGCTTGGAACAGGCGGAACCGAAGACCCAGTACTTC	CASSLEQAEPKTQYF
-	-	TRBJ2-7	TRBV10-3	TGTGCCATCAGCGATGTGGCAAGTAGACCCTACGAGCAGTACTTC	CAISDVASRPYEQYF
-	-	TRBJ1-5	TRBV3-1/TRBV3-2	TGTGCCAGCAGCCTACGGGACCAGGGACAGCCCCAGCATTTT	CASSLRDQGQPQHF
-	-	TRBJ2-7	TRBV6-2/TRBV6-3	TGTGCCAGCAGTTGGCAGGGGCGAACCTACGAGCAGTACTTC	CASSWQGRTYEQYF
-	TRBD2	TRBJ2-1	TRBV4-3	TGCGCCAGCAGCCAGGGACTAGCGGGTGTATATGAGCAGTTCTTC	CASSQGLAGVYEQFF
-	TRBD1	TRBJ2-7	TRBV4-2	TGTGCCAGCAGCCAGACTATGACAGGGGGTAGACACGAGCAGTACTTC	CASSQTMTGGRHEQYF
-	-	TRBJ1-1	TRBV5-1	TGCGCCAGCAGCTTGGCTAGGAACACTGAAGCTTTCTTT	CASSLARNTEAFF
-	-	TRBJ2-7	TRBV3-1/TRBV3-2	TGTGCCAGCAGCCAAGAAGGGACCGCGTCCTACGAGCAGTACTTC	CASSQEGTASYEQYF
-	TRBD2	TRBJ2-1	TRBV5-1	TGCGCCAGCAGCTTCAGAGCGGGGACCTTCTACAATGAGCAGTTCTTC	CASSFRAGTFYNEQFF
-	-	TRBJ2-7	TRBV4-1	TGCGCCAGCAGCCAAGATAGCACCTCCTACGAGCAGTACTTC	CASSQDSTSYEQYF
-	TRBD2	TRBJ2-7	TRBV7-2	TGTGCCAGCAGCCGTAGCGGGGGCTGGGACGAGCAGTACTTC	CASSRSGGWDEQYF
-	TRBD1	TRBJ2-1	TRBV4-3	TGCGCCAGCAGCCAAGATGTTACAGGGGGACCTTACAATGAGCAGTTCTTC	CASSQDVTGGPYNEQFF
few	-	TRBJ2-5	TRBV12-3/TRBV12-4	TGTGCCAGCAGTCCTACCTCCGTGGGGACCCAGTACTTC	CASSPTSVGTQYF
once	-	TRBJ2-7	TRBV7-9	TGTGCCAGCAGCTTAGGTCCGGCCCAGGGATACGAGCAGTACTTC	CASSLGPAQGYEQYF
-	TRBD1	TRBJ1-5	TRBV28	TGTGCCAGCAGCGGGACAGGGGGGACTCAGCCCCAGCATTTT	CASSGTGGTQPQHF
-	TRBD1	TRBJ1-1	TRBV6-2/TRBV6-3	TGTGCCAGCAGTTATCGGACAGGGGGAGTGAACACTGAAGCTTTCTTT	CASSYRTGGVNTEAFF
-	TRBD1	TRBJ2-1	TRBV4-1	TGCGCCAGCAGCCAGGACAGGGGGCTCTACAATGAGCAGTTCTTC	CASSQDRGLYNEQFF
-	-	TRBJ1-2	TRBV12-3/TRBV12-4	TGTGCCAGCAGCCTTTATCGGATCTATGGCTACACCTTC	CASSLYRIYGYTF
-	TRBD1	TRBJ1-1	TRBV19	TGTGCCAGTAGTCCTCGACAGGGGTTGGACACTGAAGCTTTCTTT	CASSPRQGLDTEAFF